These T cell receptor beta chains were read from a single sample in a study of identical twins. In TCRdb, the 5' RACE reads were re-called with MiXCR into one record per CDR3 protein. The sample holds around 1.7 million distinct CDR3 sequences, under 35% seen once. Sequences were obtained from cord blood. These receptors originate from a newborn girl in good health. The CDR3 runs from the conserved cysteine through the conserved F or W. The D gene is left open where the match is weak. Size values are once, few and many counts, or a class for expanded clones, and some rows have none.

NA	TRBV5-1	NA	TRBJ2-7	CASSLVQPSLTYEQYF	TGCGCCAGCAGCTTGGTACAGCCTTCTTTGACCTACGAGCAGTACTTC
NA	TRBV7-2	TRBD2	TRBJ2-1	CASRPPSGSSYNEQFF	TGTGCCAGCAGGCCCCCTAGCGGGAGCTCCTACAATGAGCAGTTCTTC
NA	TRBV28	TRBD1	TRBJ2-5	CASSPPEFRGRGETQYF	TGTGCCAGCAGTCCCCCTGAATTCAGGGGGCGCGGGGAGACCCAGTACTTC
once	TRBV24-1	NA	TRBJ1-3	CATSDPTASGNTIYF	TGTGCCACCAGTGATCCGACAGCCTCTGGAAACACCATATATTTT
few	TRBV6-4	NA	TRBJ2-7	CASSDSRASLYYEQYF	TGTGCCAGCAGTGACTCGAGGGCCTCCCTCTACTACGAGCAGTACTTC
few	TRBV6-1	NA	TRBJ1-2	CASSGPPWRGNYGYTF	TGTGCCAGCAGTGGCCCCCCCTGGCGAGGCAACTATGGCTACACCTTC
NA	TRBV6-6	TRBD1	TRBJ1-6	CASSYAKGASYNSPLHF	TGTGCCAGCAGTTACGCTAAGGGGGCGTCCTATAATTCACCCCTCCACTTT
NA	TRBV20-1	NA	TRBJ1-1	CSARRGPIGDTEAFF	TGCAGTGCTAGAAGGGGCCCGATAGGGGACACTGAAGCTTTCTTT
many	TRBV6-5	TRBD2	TRBJ2-1	CASSLAGGPYEQFF	TGTGCCAGCAGTTTAGCGGGAGGGCCTTATGAGCAGTTCTTC
NA	TRBV5-1	NA	TRBJ2-7	CASSSLAHYEQYF	TGCGCCAGCAGCTCGCTAGCTCACTACGAGCAGTACTTC
few	TRBV5-1	TRBD1	TRBJ2-7	CASSRWTGLSYEQYF	TGCGCCAGCAGCCGATGGACAGGCCTATCCTACGAGCAGTACTTC
many	TRBV6-2/TRBV6-3	NA	TRBJ1-2	CASSSSGSEYGYTF	TGTGCCAGCAGTTCATCGGGATCCGAGTATGGCTACACCTTC
NA	TRBV10-3	TRBD1	TRBJ2-1	CAISELGQNSYNEQFF	TGTGCCATCAGTGAGTTGGGACAGAACTCCTACAATGAGCAGTTCTTC
once	TRBV10-3	TRBD2	TRBJ2-1	CAISSTSGRAFETQFF	TGTGCCATCAGTAGTACTAGCGGGAGGGCCTTTGAGACCCAGTTCTTC
NA	TRBV20-1	NA	TRBJ2-7	CSPDEQYF	TGCAGTCCGGACGAGCAGTACTTC
NA	TRBV25-1	NA	TRBJ1-2	CASRGWDYGYTF	TGTGCCAGCCGCGGGTGGGACTATGGCTACACCTTC
NA	TRBV4-1	NA	TRBJ2-7	CASSHRSPGLSHYEQYF	TGCGCCAGCAGCCACCGCTCCCCGGGACTCAGTCACTACGAGCAGTACTTC